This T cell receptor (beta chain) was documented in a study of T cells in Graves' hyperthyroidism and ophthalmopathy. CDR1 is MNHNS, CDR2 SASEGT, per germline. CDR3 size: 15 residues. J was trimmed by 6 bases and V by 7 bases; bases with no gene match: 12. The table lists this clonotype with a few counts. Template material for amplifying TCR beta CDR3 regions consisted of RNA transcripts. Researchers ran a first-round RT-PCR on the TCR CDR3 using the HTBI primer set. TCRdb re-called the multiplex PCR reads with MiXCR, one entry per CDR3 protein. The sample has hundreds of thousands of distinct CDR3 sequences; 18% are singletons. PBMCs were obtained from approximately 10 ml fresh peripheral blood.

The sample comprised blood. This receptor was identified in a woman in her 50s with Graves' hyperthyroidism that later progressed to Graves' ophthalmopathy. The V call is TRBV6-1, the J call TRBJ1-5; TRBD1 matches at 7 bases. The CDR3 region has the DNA TGTGCCAGCACCCAGACAGGGCTTCTAGGTCAGCCCCAGCATTTT. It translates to CASTQTGLLGQPQHF.